This TCR beta chain was found in a study of blood T cell repertoires in COVID-19. Study context: T cells, B-cell-depleted T cells, or PBMCs supplied cDNA or gDNA.

This clone has just a few counts. Seattle's enrolled individuals joined amid active infection and were then monitored longitudinally. Authors' methods: Reference gene primer amplification gave nucleated cell count estimates. The repertoire was sequenced with immunoSEQ multiplex PCR; TCRdb's copy has only in-frame clones and lacks some. D and trimming were read from the DNA, whereas the V and J calls and clone size are those reported in that table. The sample lists around 210,000 clones; 85% were seen once. Sequencing was done on a sample of peripheral blood. The origin of this receptor is a man aged 45 to 65 with COVID-19, enrolled during active disease.

The CDR3 region is CASVRDTYGYTF. CDR3 bases: TGTGCCAGTGTCCGGGACACCTATGGCTACACCTTC. The rearrangement joins TRBV2 to TRBJ1-2; TRBD1 might be the D (6 bases). The CDR3 contains 12 residues. Trimming left V 9 bases short and J 4 bases short, with 12 bases between. The germline V gene encodes CDR1 SNHLY and CDR2 FYNNEI.